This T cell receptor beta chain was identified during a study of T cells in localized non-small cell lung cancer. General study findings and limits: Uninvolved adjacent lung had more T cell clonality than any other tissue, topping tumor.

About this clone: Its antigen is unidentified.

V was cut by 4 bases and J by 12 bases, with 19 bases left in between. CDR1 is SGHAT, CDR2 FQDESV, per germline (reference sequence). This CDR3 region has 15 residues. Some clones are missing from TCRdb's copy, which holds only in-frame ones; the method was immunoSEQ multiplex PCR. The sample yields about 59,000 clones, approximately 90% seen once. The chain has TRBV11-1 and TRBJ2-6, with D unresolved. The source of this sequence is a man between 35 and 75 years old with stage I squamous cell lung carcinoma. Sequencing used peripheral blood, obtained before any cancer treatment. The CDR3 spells CASSSIGPSRSVLTF. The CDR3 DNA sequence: TGTGCCAGCAGCTCAATTGGCCCTTCCCGAAGCGTCCTGACTTTC.